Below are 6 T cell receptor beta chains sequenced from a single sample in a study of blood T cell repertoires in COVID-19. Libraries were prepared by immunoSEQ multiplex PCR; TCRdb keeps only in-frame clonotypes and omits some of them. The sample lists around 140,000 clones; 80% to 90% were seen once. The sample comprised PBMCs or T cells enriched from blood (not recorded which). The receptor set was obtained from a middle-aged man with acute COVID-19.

For the CDR3, the DNA is TGTGCCAGCAGCAGGCAGGGGGGTGGCTACACCTTC. This encodes CASSRQGGGYTF. The V call is TRBV7-6, the J call TRBJ1-2; 7 nucleotides line up with TRBD1. The CDR3 contains 12 residues. V gave up 5 bases and J gave up 7 bases; unmatched junction bases: 4. Germline CDR1 and CDR2: SGHVS and FNYEAQ.

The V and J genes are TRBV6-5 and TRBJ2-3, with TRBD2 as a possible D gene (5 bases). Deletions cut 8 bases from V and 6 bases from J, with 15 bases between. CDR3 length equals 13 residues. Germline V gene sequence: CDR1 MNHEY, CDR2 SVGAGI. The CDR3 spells CASSRRSGDTQYF. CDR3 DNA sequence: TGTGCCAGCTCCAGGAGGTCTGGGGATACGCAGTATTTT.

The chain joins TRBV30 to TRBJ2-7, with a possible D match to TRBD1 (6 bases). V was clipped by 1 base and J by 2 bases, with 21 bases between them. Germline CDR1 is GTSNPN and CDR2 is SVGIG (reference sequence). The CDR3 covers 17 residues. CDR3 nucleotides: TGTGCCTGGAGTGCCCCCTCAGGGGACCCCTCGGCCTACGAGCAGTACTTC. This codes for CAWSAPSGDPSAYEQYF.

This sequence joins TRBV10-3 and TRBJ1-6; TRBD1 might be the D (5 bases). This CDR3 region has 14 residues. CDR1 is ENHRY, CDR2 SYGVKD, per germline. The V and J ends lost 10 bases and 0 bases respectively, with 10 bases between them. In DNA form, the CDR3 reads TGTGCCAGCCGACAGAGCTCCTATAATTCACCCCTCCACTTT. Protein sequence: CASRQSSYNSPLHF.

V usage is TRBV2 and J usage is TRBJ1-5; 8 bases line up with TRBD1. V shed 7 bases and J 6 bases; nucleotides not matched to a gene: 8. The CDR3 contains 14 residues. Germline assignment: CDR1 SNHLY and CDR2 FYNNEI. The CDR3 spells CASTARTGSQPQHF. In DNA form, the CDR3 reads TGTGCCAGCACCGCTCGGACAGGGAGTCAGCCCCAGCATTTT. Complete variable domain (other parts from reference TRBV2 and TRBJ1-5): EPEVTQTPSHQVTQMGQEVILRCVPISNHLYFYWYRQILGQKVEFLVSFYNNEISEKSEIFDDQFSVERPDGSNFTLKIRSTKLEDSAMYFCASTARTGSQPQHFGDGTRLSIL.

The CDR3 loop is CASSAQGNGDYEQYF. DNA of the CDR3: TGCGCCAGCAGCGCCCAGGGTAATGGTGACTACGAGCAGTACTTC. This chain links TRBV5-1 with TRBJ2-7; a weak D match, TRBD1 (5 bases). Trimming took 4 bases from V and 3 from J, leaving 17 bases between them. CDR3 length: 15 amino acids. Germline V gene sequence: CDR1 SGHRS, CDR2 YFSETQ.